These T cell receptor beta chains were read from a single sample in a study of T cell responses to AZD1222 COVID-19 vaccine. Clones were sequenced by immunoSEQ multiplex PCR, and TCRdb holds only the in-frame ones, with some missing. Among 95,000 to 110,000 clones, around 93% were seen once, and the ten largest hold under 9.5%. Sequenced here: peripheral blood, sampled 28 days after the second AZD1222 dose. The receptors shown here come from an adult who received the AZD1222 COVID-19 vaccine. The CDR3 runs from the conserved cysteine through the conserved F or W. The D gene is left open where the match is weak. Only some rows state a clone size, as once, few, many or a class for expanded clones.

clone_size: few
d_call: NA
v_call: TRBV18
j_call: TRBJ1-2
cdr3_nt: TGTGCCAGCTCACCGGACACCTATGGCTACACCTTC
cdr3_aa: CASSPDTYGYTF

clone_size: NA
d_call: NA
v_call: TRBV5-6
j_call: TRBJ2-7
cdr3_nt: TGTGCCAGCAGCTTGGTCGTGAGCTCCTACGAGCAGTACTTC
cdr3_aa: CASSLVVSSYEQYF

clone_size: NA
d_call: NA
v_call: TRBV6-4
j_call: TRBJ1-5
cdr3_nt: TGTGCCAGTCTACTAATTAACAGGGACCATCAGCCCCAGCATTTT
cdr3_aa: CASLLINRDHQPQHF

clone_size: NA
d_call: TRBD2
v_call: TRBV20-1
j_call: TRBJ2-1
cdr3_nt: TGCAGTGCTAGTCCCAGCGGGAGGGCCAGAGAGCAGTTCTTC
cdr3_aa: CSASPSGRAREQFF

clone_size: once
d_call: NA
v_call: TRBV29-1
j_call: TRBJ2-7
cdr3_nt: TGCAGCGTTTTAACGGGCAGAGCCTACGAGCAGTACTTC
cdr3_aa: CSVLTGRAYEQYF

clone_size: NA
d_call: NA
v_call: TRBV7-9
j_call: TRBJ2-5
cdr3_nt: TGTGCCAGCAGCTTAGGGACGGTGCAAGAGACCCAGTACTTC
cdr3_aa: CASSLGTVQETQYF

clone_size: NA
d_call: NA
v_call: TRBV15
j_call: TRBJ2-4
cdr3_nt: TGTGCCACCAGCAGAGAGGGACGGGCCCTAATAGCCAAAAACATTCAGTACTTC
cdr3_aa: CATSREGRALIAKNIQYF

clone_size: NA
d_call: NA
v_call: TRBV6-2/TRBV6-3
j_call: TRBJ1-6
cdr3_nt: TGTGCCAGCAGTTTGGGACCGATTAATTCACCCCTCCACTTT
cdr3_aa: CASSLGPINSPLHF

clone_size: NA
d_call: NA
v_call: TRBV30
j_call: TRBJ2-7
cdr3_nt: TGTGCCTGGAGCATAGGAACCGGGTCCCCCACCGGGCAGTACTTC
cdr3_aa: CAWSIGTGSPTGQYF

clone_size: NA
d_call: NA
v_call: TRBV30
j_call: TRBJ1-6
cdr3_nt: TGTGCCTGGAGTGTACAGTCAGGGTCGCGGGATTCACCCCTCCACTTT
cdr3_aa: CAWSVQSGSRDSPLHF

clone_size: NA
d_call: NA
v_call: TRBV4-2
j_call: TRBJ2-5
cdr3_nt: TGTGCCAGCAGCCAAGGCGAGGCACAAGAGACCCAGTACTTC
cdr3_aa: CASSQGEAQETQYF

clone_size: NA
d_call: NA
v_call: TRBV11-2
j_call: TRBJ1-2
cdr3_nt: TGTGCCAGCAGCTTAGGACAGAACTATGGCTACACCTTC
cdr3_aa: CASSLGQNYGYTF

clone_size: NA
d_call: NA
v_call: TRBV27
j_call: TRBJ1-4
cdr3_nt: TGTGCCAGCAGTTCTTCCCACGAGGGGAGTGAAAAACTGTTTTTT
cdr3_aa: CASSSSHEGSEKLFF

clone_size: NA
d_call: TRBD2
v_call: TRBV5-1
j_call: TRBJ2-1
cdr3_nt: TGCGCCAGCAGCCCTGTAGCGGGAGGGAGTGAGCAGTTCTTC
cdr3_aa: CASSPVAGGSEQFF

clone_size: NA
d_call: NA
v_call: TRBV9
j_call: TRBJ1-1
cdr3_nt: TGTGCCAGCAGCGTAGAGGCGTGGGCTACGAACACTGAAGCTTTCTTT
cdr3_aa: CASSVEAWATNTEAFF

clone_size: NA
d_call: NA
v_call: TRBV30
j_call: TRBJ1-6
cdr3_nt: TGTGCCTGGAGTGAGTTAAGGGGCCAATCACCCCTCCACTTT
cdr3_aa: CAWSELRGQSPLHF

clone_size: few
d_call: TRBD2
v_call: TRBV5-6
j_call: TRBJ2-1
cdr3_nt: TGTGCCAGCAGCTTGGCCCGGCGGGAGATCAGGAATGAGCAGTTCTTC
cdr3_aa: CASSLARREIRNEQFF

clone_size: NA
d_call: TRBD1
v_call: TRBV7-8
j_call: TRBJ1-5
cdr3_nt: TGTGCCAGCAGCTTAGCTGTAGGGGACAGTTACAATCAGCCCCAGCATTTT
cdr3_aa: CASSLAVGDSYNQPQHF

clone_size: NA
d_call: NA
v_call: TRBV2
j_call: TRBJ1-5
cdr3_nt: TGTGCCAGCAGTGCGGAGTATAGCAATCAGCCCCAGCATTTT
cdr3_aa: CASSAEYSNQPQHF

clone_size: NA
d_call: NA
v_call: TRBV5-1
j_call: TRBJ2-7
cdr3_nt: TGCGCCAGCAGCTCGGGGGACTGGTCCTACGAGCAGTACTTC
cdr3_aa: CASSSGDWSYEQYF

clone_size: NA
d_call: NA
v_call: TRBV7-6
j_call: TRBJ2-2
cdr3_nt: TGTGCCAGCAGCTTAGTTTGGCAGGAGGGGATGGACACCGGGGAGCTGTTTTTT
cdr3_aa: CASSLVWQEGMDTGELFF

clone_size: NA
d_call: TRBD1
v_call: TRBV4-1
j_call: TRBJ1-2
cdr3_nt: TGCGCCAGCAGCCAAGATGGGACAGTCTATGGCTACACCTTC
cdr3_aa: CASSQDGTVYGYTF

clone_size: few
d_call: NA
v_call: TRBV9
j_call: TRBJ2-2
cdr3_nt: TGTGCCAGCAGCGTACAGACGGGCACCGGGGAGCTGTTTTTT
cdr3_aa: CASSVQTGTGELFF

clone_size: once
d_call: NA
v_call: TRBV28
j_call: TRBJ1-2
cdr3_nt: TGTGCCAGCTGCGAAGGGGGGTGGTATGGCTACACCTTC
cdr3_aa: CASCEGGWYGYTF

clone_size: NA
d_call: NA
v_call: TRBV19
j_call: TRBJ2-6
cdr3_nt: TGTGCCAGTAGTATTAGTGAGGCCGGGGCCAACGTCCTGACTTTC
cdr3_aa: CASSISEAGANVLTF